The following is a T cell receptor (beta chain) sequence with its context. Its antigen is still unknown. Separate cDNA molecules received unique molecular identifiers, which the library attached to them. Each CDR3 protein gets one entry after TCRdb re-called the RACE reads with MiXCR. The sample has approximately 370,000 distinct CDR3 sequences, over 5% seen once. Time point given: pre-sensitization, week 0. Treatment denoted: therapeutic diphenylcyclopropenone sensitization with weekly scalp DPC. Suited to DPC and affected by alopecia, the donors ranged from 18 to 70 years old. This entry belongs to a study of human T cells and chemical hapten exposure. Findings and caveats of the study: Clustering by CDR3 similarity yielded significantly more large clusters from expanded TCRs than controls.

V was shortened by 4 bases and J by 7 bases, with 10 bases between the two germline ends. CDR1 and CDR2 (germline): MNHEY, SVGEGT. The CDR3 covers 13 residues. The source is a woman aged 18-35 years with alopecia areata. Some clones in this sample may be carry-over from other donors' samples. This material consisted of whole blood, taken in connection with sensitization to the hapten diphenylcyclopropenone (DPC). The J gene is TRBJ1-4, the V gene TRBV6-2 or TRBV6-3; unclear D gene. The CDR3 here is CASSSSSGEKLFF. CDR3 coding DNA: TGTGCCAGCAGTTCTAGCAGCGGTGAAAAACTGTTTTTT.